A selection of T cell receptor beta chains follows, all from one sample in a study of shared clonotypes between healthy human individuals. TCRdb keeps only in-frame clones here, not all; method: immunoSEQ multiplex PCR. Of about 1.9 million clones in the sample, about 93% are singletons; the top ten hold approximately 1.7%. Sequenced material: naive CD8+ T cells from PBMCs. These receptors originate from a man aged 18 to 29 in good health. Some clones in this sample may be carry-over from other donors' samples. The CDR3 runs from the conserved cysteine through the conserved F or W. The order of the fields is clone size, D gene, J gene, V gene, CDR3 DNA, CDR3 protein. The D gene is left open where the match is weak. Some rows mark clone size as missing; the rest say once, few, many or name a class of expanded clone.

once NA TRBJ1-1 TRBV12-5 TGTGCTAGTGGTTTGGGCCCCCCGACAGGCGAAAACACTGAAGCTTTCTTT CASGLGPPTGENTEAFF
NA NA TRBJ2-7 TRBV28 TGTGCCAGCAGAAGGACGGAATCCTACGAGCAGTACTTC CASRRTESYEQYF
NA TRBD2 TRBJ2-7 TRBV27 TGTGCCAGCAGTTTGGGGGGGAGTTACGAGCAGTACTTC CASSLGGSYEQYF
NA NA TRBJ1-4 TRBV9 TGTGCCAGCAGCGTAGGTCAGGACCCCCGAAAACTGTTTTTT CASSVGQDPRKLFF
NA NA TRBJ2-3 TRBV29-1 TGCAGCGTGTTCGTCGTGGGTAGCGGCGTAGATACGCAGTATTTT CSVFVVGSGVDTQYF
few NA TRBJ1-4 TRBV2 TGTGCCAGCAGTGAAGGGTTAGGAGCTTGGGAAAAACTGTTTTTT CASSEGLGAWEKLFF
NA TRBD2 TRBJ2-7 TRBV2 TGTGCCAGCAGTGCAGGACTAGCGGGAAGTATGAGCGAGCAGTACTTC CASSAGLAGSMSEQYF
NA NA TRBJ2-5 TRBV11-2 TGTGCCAGCAGCTCGCGGACACCGGGTGGGGAGACCCAGTACTTC CASSSRTPGGETQYF
NA NA TRBJ2-1 TRBV7-8 TGTGCCAGCAGCTGGGTATCCGGGTACAATGAGCAGTTCTTC CASSWVSGYNEQFF
NA NA TRBJ2-6 TRBV6-1 TGTGCCGGTCGTCGCCGTGGGGCCAACGTCCTGACTTTC CAGRRRGANVLTF
NA TRBD2 TRBJ2-3 TRBV7-2 TGTGCCAGCAGCGTACTAGCGGGAGGAGGGATTACAGATACGCAGTATTTT CASSVLAGGGITDTQYF
NA TRBD1 TRBJ2-1 TRBV7-8 TGTGCCAGCAGCGTATATGGGACAGCTAAATACAATGAGCAGTTCTTC CASSVYGTAKYNEQFF
NA NA TRBJ2-1 TRBV11-2 TGTGCCAGCAGCTTAGACAGGGGATCAGGCAATGAGCAGTTCTTC CASSLDRGSGNEQFF
NA TRBD1 TRBJ1-1 TRBV7-9 TGTGCCAGCAGCTTACCTGGGACAGGGGATTCCACTGAAGCTTTCTTT CASSLPGTGDSTEAFF
NA TRBD2 TRBJ2-7 TRBV18 TGTGCCAGCTCACCCCTAAGGGTTGCGGGAGGGCCCTCCTACGAGCAGTACTTC CASSPLRVAGGPSYEQYF
NA TRBD1 TRBJ2-5 TRBV27 TGTGCCAGCAGTTTGGCCGGGACAGGGAGGGCCCAGTACTTC CASSLAGTGRAQYF
NA NA TRBJ2-7 TRBV29-1 TGCAGCGTTGAAACACCCCTCGTGCAGACCGGGGATCAGAAGGATGGCGAGCAGTACTTC CSVETPLVQTGDQKDGEQYF
once TRBD1 TRBJ1-2 TRBV27 TGTGCCAGCAGAGACCTCTACAGGGGAATCTATGGCTACACCTTC CASRDLYRGIYGYTF
once NA TRBJ2-2 TRBV10-3 TGTGCCATCAGTATCACCGGGGAGCTGTTTTTT CAISITGELFF
few NA TRBJ1-5 TRBV30 TGTGCCTGGAGCGCGAGGGATGGTTGGGATCAGCCCCAGCATTTT CAWSARDGWDQPQHF
NA NA TRBJ2-7 TRBV9 TGTGCCAGCAGCGTGGCGGTCGCCGCCCCCCTCTACGAGCAGTACTTC CASSVAVAAPLYEQYF
NA TRBD2 TRBJ2-7 TRBV28 TGTGCCAGCAGCCCCCGGGAGGGGGCCTACGAGCAGTACTTC CASSPREGAYEQYF
NA TRBD2 TRBJ2-1 TRBV5-1 TGCGCCAGCAGCTTGGAGACTAGCGGGAGGGCTTACAATGAGCAGTTCTTC CASSLETSGRAYNEQFF
NA TRBD2 TRBJ2-3 TRBV2 TGTGCCAGCACCATGGACGGCACGGGACTAGCAGGAGATACGCAGTATTTT CASTMDGTGLAGDTQYF
NA NA TRBJ2-5 TRBV7-9 TGTGCCAGCAGCTTAGGGCTTCAAGAGACCCAGTACTTC CASSLGLQETQYF
NA TRBD2 TRBJ2-4 TRBV4-2 TGTGCCAGCAGCCAAGAGCCGGGACTAGCGGAACCCGGCCTAGCCAAAAACATTCAGTACTTC CASSQEPGLAEPGLAKNIQYF
NA NA TRBJ1-4 TRBV10-1 TGCGCCGATCGGACAGTCAGGAGTAATGAAAAACTGTTTTTT CADRTVRSNEKLFF
NA NA TRBJ1-2 TRBV6-5 TGTGCCAGCAGTTACCAAGACGGAAACTATGGCTACACCTTC CASSYQDGNYGYTF
NA TRBD1 TRBJ2-3 TRBV27 TGTGCCAGCAGTGACAGGGTCAGCACAGATACGCAGTATTTT CASSDRVSTDTQYF
NA TRBD2 TRBJ2-2 TRBV6-5 TGTGCCAGCAGTACCCGGGATAGCGGGACCGGGGAGCTGTTTTTT CASSTRDSGTGELFF
NA NA TRBJ1-2 TRBV11-2 TGTGCCAGCAGCCCCCAGGGGAACTATGGCTACACCTTC CASSPQGNYGYTF
NA NA TRBJ2-1 TRBV5-6 TGTGCCAGCAGCTTGGCACCGAATGAGCAGTTCTTC CASSLAPNEQFF
NA NA TRBJ1-5 TRBV7-2 TGTGCCAGCAGCTCCCGGGACAACCCCAATCAGCCCCAGCATTTT CASSSRDNPNQPQHF
NA TRBD1 TRBJ2-3 TRBV10-2 TGCGCCAGCAGTGAGGAAACAGGGGGCTTCCCAGATACGCAGTATTTT CASSEETGGFPDTQYF
NA NA TRBJ1-5 TRBV7-4 TGTGCCAGCAGCCAGAAAGGCTTCGCGGGGAGCAATCAGCCCCAGCATTTT CASSQKGFAGSNQPQHF
NA NA TRBJ1-1 TRBV7-9 TGTGCCAGCAGCTTGATGAACACTGAAGCTTTCTTT CASSLMNTEAFF
NA NA TRBJ2-1 TRBV7-8 TGTGCCAGCAGCCCCGGGACCTCCTGGGAGCAGTTCTTC CASSPGTSWEQFF
NA NA TRBJ2-7 TRBV9 TGTGCCAGCAGCGTAGAGGCAGAGGCCTACGAGCAGTACTTC CASSVEAEAYEQYF
once TRBD2 TRBJ2-7 TRBV28 TGTGCCAGCAGTTTATTGCCTAGCGGGTCCTACGAGCAGTACTTC CASSLLPSGSYEQYF
NA TRBD1 TRBJ2-7 TRBV11-2 TGTGCCAGCAGCCCGGGACAGGGGCACTACGAGCAGTACTTC CASSPGQGHYEQYF
NA TRBD2 TRBJ2-7 TRBV5-1 TGCGCCAGCCGCGTGGAGCGGGAGGTAATCTACGAGCAGTACTTC CASRVEREVIYEQYF
NA TRBD2 TRBJ2-3 TRBV27 TGTGCCAGCACCCAACTAGCGGGCACAGATACGCAGTATTTT CASTQLAGTDTQYF
NA TRBD2 TRBJ2-1 TRBV11-2 TGTGCCAGCAGCTCTTGGACTAGCGGAAATTACAATGAGCAGTTCTTC CASSSWTSGNYNEQFF
NA TRBD2 TRBJ2-1 TRBV28 TGTGCCAGCATCTCGGAGCCGGGACTAGCCTCCTACAATGAGCAGTTCTTC CASISEPGLASYNEQFF
once TRBD1 TRBJ2-1 TRBV7-9 TGTGCCAGCAGCTTAGCAGGGGGCATTTACAATGAGCAGTTCTTC CASSLAGGIYNEQFF
NA NA TRBJ2-1 TRBV6-5 TGTGCCAGCAGTTACTCGAGAGGGGGGAGAGAGCAGTTCTTC CASSYSRGGREQFF
NA NA TRBJ2-7 TRBV6-1 TGTGCCAGCAGGGGGTGGGCCGTCGCTTACGAGCAGTACTTC CASRGWAVAYEQYF
NA TRBD1 TRBJ1-2 TRBV7-9 TGTGCCAGCAGCCTCGACAGGGCCTACGGCTACACCTTC CASSLDRAYGYTF